A single sample gave rise to the 4 T cell receptor beta chains below, sequenced in a study of T cell changes during pregnancy in multiple sclerosis. Assay used: immunoSEQ multiplex PCR; TCRdb lists only in-frame clones, some missing. The sample has 65,000 to 85,000 clones; about 90% are singletons. Sample: peripheral blood, taken after pregnancy. These receptors were obtained from a female donor in good health, enrolled as a control in a pregnancy study.

This chain links TRBV27 with TRBJ2-1; D is possibly TRBD2 (6 bases). V was trimmed by 2 bases and J by 8 bases, leaving 7 bases between them. This CDR3 contains 12 residues. Germline V CDR1 and CDR2: MNHEY, SMNVEV (reference sequence). CDR3 DNA sequence: TGTGCCAGCAGTTTACCGGGGGATGAGCAGTTCTTC. Translating it yields CASSLPGDEQFF.

This clone was observed once. The chain has TRBV6-1 and TRBJ1-5; 7 bases are shared with TRBD1. V was clipped by 4 bases and J by 4 bases; unmatched bases: 7. The CDR3 sequence is 15 residues long. Germline V gene sequence: CDR1 MNHNS, CDR2 SASEGT. The DNA of the CDR3 is TGTGCCAGCAGTGGGACAGGACTATATAATCAGCCCCAGCATTTT. Residues: CASSGTGLYNQPQHF.

This clone was seen a handful of times. The CDR3 nucleotides read TGCGCCAGCAGCCAAGATCGTGACAGTTTATGGGTGGGCTACACCTTC. Amino acid sequence: CASSQDRDSLWVGYTF. This chain links TRBV4-1 with TRBJ1-2; tentatively, D is TRBD1 (5 bases). The germline gives CDR1 MGHRA, CDR2 YSYEKL. CDR3 length: 16 amino acids. Trimming stripped 0 bases from V and 8 bases from J, with 19 bases between.

The chain recombines TRBV19 with TRBJ2-7, with 12 bases that match TRBD1. The CDR3 totals 16 residues. Germline CDR1 is LNHDA and CDR2 is SQIVND (reference sequence). Unmatched junction bases numbered 6, after V lost 3 bases and J lost 3 bases. CDR3 residues: CASSITGQGAFYEQYF. Here the CDR3 DNA reads TGTGCCAGTAGTATCACGGGACAGGGGGCCTTCTACGAGCAGTACTTC.